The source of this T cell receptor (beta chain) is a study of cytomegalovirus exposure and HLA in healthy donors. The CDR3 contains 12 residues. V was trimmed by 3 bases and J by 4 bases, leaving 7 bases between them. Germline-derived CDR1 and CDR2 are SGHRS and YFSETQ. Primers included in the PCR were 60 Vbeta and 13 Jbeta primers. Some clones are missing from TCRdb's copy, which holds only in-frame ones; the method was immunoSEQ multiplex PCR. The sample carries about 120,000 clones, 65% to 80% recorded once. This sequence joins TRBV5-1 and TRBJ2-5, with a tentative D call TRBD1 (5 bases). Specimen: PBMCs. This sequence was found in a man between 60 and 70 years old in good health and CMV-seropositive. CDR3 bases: TGCGCCAGCAGCTGGGGCCGAGAGACCCAGTACTTC. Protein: CASSWGRETQYF. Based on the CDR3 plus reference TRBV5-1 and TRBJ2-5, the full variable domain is KAGVTQTPRYLIKTRGQQVTLSCSPISGHRSVSWYQQTPGQGLQFLFEYFSETQRNKGNFPGRFSGRQFSNSRSEMNVSTLELGDSALYLCASSWGRETQYFGPGTRLLVL.